The rows below give T cell receptor beta chains drawn from one sample of a study of shared clonotypes between healthy human individuals. Clones were sequenced by immunoSEQ multiplex PCR, and TCRdb holds only the in-frame ones, with some missing. Seen here are about 680,000 clones, about 90% observed once, and the top ten hold 24%. The specimen was naive CD8+ T cells sorted from blood. The receptor source for this set is a man aged 25-45 years in good health. Each CDR3 is given with its conserved first and last residue. The size of a clone is reported for some rows only, either as once, few or many, or as a class for expanded clones.

j_call clone_size cdr3_length v_call cdr3_aa
TRBJ2-7 . 18 TRBV21-1 CASIKMTRQASSSYEQYF
TRBJ2-7 . 15 TRBV27 CASSFRTGVDYEQYF
TRBJ2-7 . 15 TRBV4-3 CASSPVQGPTYEQYF
TRBJ2-2 . 17 TRBV7-9 CASSPINRDRGSGELFF
TRBJ2-2 many 15 TRBV4-2 CASSQEGGGTGELFF
TRBJ1-1 . 14 TRBV7-2 CASSIHYRENEAFF
TRBJ1-3 . 14 TRBV6-6 CASHRESSGNTIYF
TRBJ2-2 few 12 TRBV29-1 CSVVGRSGELFF
TRBJ2-4 . 15 TRBV7-9 CASSSPGGAQVIQYF
TRBJ1-1 . 15 TRBV5-5 CASSPPVTGNTEAFF
TRBJ1-5 . 13 TRBV30 CAWSVQSDQPQHF
TRBJ2-7 . 13 TRBV7-8 CASSLEAGYEQYF
TRBJ2-3 . 13 TRBV19 CASSIVERDTQYF
TRBJ2-7 . 15 TRBV7-9 CASSRTGKEAYEQYF
TRBJ2-3 once 13 TRBV6-1 CASSSDLTDTQYF
TRBJ2-1 . 13 TRBV6-1 CASRDLGVYEQFF
TRBJ2-7 . 14 TRBV7-6 CASSLEWEGREQYF
TRBJ2-7 . 18 TRBV4-2 CASSPHFTTEAISYEQYF
TRBJ2-4 once 15 TRBV4-1 CASSVGLAGEGIQYF
TRBJ1-1 . 16 TRBV6-5 CASSSRDRGKNTEAFF
TRBJ2-7 . 12 TRBV5-4 CASSFENYEQYF
TRBJ2-3 . 13 TRBV29-1 CSVEGLAVDTQYF
TRBJ2-7 once 14 TRBV28 CASSPPEGPHEQYF
TRBJ1-1 . 15 TRBV2 CASSEYPFGSTEAFF
TRBJ1-1 . 13 TRBV25-1 CASSRSGRTEAFF
TRBJ2-3 . 15 TRBV28 CASSSTGRGADTQYF
TRBJ2-2 . 16 TRBV7-7 CASSSRLAGATGELFF
TRBJ2-1 . 16 TRBV9 CASSVLAGRAYNEQFF
TRBJ2-7 . 16 TRBV5-5 CASSLPTSGGSYEQYF
TRBJ2-7 . 15 TRBV4-1 CASSQGGLEAYEQYF
TRBJ2-7 . 12 TRBV6-5 CASSLVNGEQYF
TRBJ2-2 . 15 TRBV18 CASPEEGRDSGELFF
TRBJ2-3 . 16 TRBV27 CASSSGTPLNTDTQYF
TRBJ2-1 . 17 TRBV29-1 CSVGLGTSGRTYNEQFF
TRBJ2-7 . 13 TRBV27 CASSFYRTYEQYF
TRBJ2-2 . 11 TRBV27 CASSFFGELFF
TRBJ2-7 . 15 TRBV7-3 CASSLMTGNNYEQYF
TRBJ2-2 . 14 TRBV15 CATSGDGNTGELFF
TRBJ2-7 few 13 TRBV27 CASSLSGQNEQYF
TRBJ2-7 . 13 TRBV5-6 CASSYGTTYEQYF
TRBJ1-1 . 18 TRBV6-4 CASSDSFGSLLMNTEAFF
TRBJ1-1 . 15 TRBV9 CASSVVQGQNTEAFF
TRBJ2-5 . 12 TRBV2 CASTSGQETQYF
TRBJ2-1 . 15 TRBV28 CASSLLDSSYNEQFF
TRBJ2-1 . 14 TRBV9 CASSVEGGYNEQFF
TRBJ2-7 . 13 TRBV27 CASSPGPRDEQYF
TRBJ2-3 . 16 TRBV5-1 CASSLDRDRGADTQYF
TRBJ2-7 . 12 TRBV5-1 CASTRGGDEQYF
TRBJ2-2 . 14 TRBV9 CASSPGQGTGELFF
TRBJ2-7 . 16 TRBV4-3 CASSQEADLGFNEQYF
TRBJ1-2 . 12 TRBV9 CASSDRLYGYTF
TRBJ2-1 . 11 TRBV11-2 CASSLGMEPFF
TRBJ2-2 . 14 TRBV6-5 CASSYSKGTGELFF
TRBJ2-5 . 12 TRBV18 CASSGQGETQYF
TRBJ2-5 . 18 TRBV7-2 CASSLEAVGGFPQETQYF
TRBJ1-1 . 16 TRBV27 CASSLSGSGPRREAFF